Shown below are 25 T cell receptor beta chains from a single sample sequenced in a study of cytomegalovirus exposure and HLA in healthy donors. Researchers ran the PCR with 60 Vbeta and 13 Jbeta primers. Assay used: immunoSEQ multiplex PCR; TCRdb lists only in-frame clones, some missing. The data contain 150,000 or so clones, more than 70% of them singletons. Sequenced material: PBMCs. Receptor source: a man aged 18 to 30 in good health and CMV-seropositive.

The rearrangement joins TRBV9 to TRBJ2-3; no firm D call. The CDR3 spans 13 residues. V lost 0 bases, J lost 2 bases, and 4 bases lay in between. Germline V lookup: CDR1 SGDLS, CDR2 YYNGEE. Here the CDR3 reads CASSVAHTDTQYF. Here the CDR3 DNA reads TGTGCCAGCAGCGTAGCCCACACAGATACGCAGTATTTT.

This chain uses TRBV18 with TRBJ2-7, with TRBD2 matching over 7 bases. Germline CDR1 reads KGHSH; CDR2 reads LQKENI. CDR3 length: 16 residues. Losses at the gene ends were 3 bases for V and 1 base for J; bases not matched to a gene: 9. This CDR3 is CASSPRMGGSSYEQYF. CDR3 in DNA: TGTGCCAGCTCACCGAGAATGGGCGGGAGTTCCTACGAGCAGTACTTC.

The V gene is TRBV14, the J gene TRBJ2-5, with D tentatively TRBD1 (6 bases). The CDR3 loop spans 18 amino acids. Germline CDR1 reads SGHDN; CDR2 reads FVKESK. V was pared by 0 bases and J by 5 bases, with 22 bases between. CDR3 sequence reads: CASSQDWATEGGDETQYF. The CDR3 nucleotides read TGTGCCAGCAGCCAAGATTGGGCAACCGAAGGGGGTGACGAGACCCAGTACTTC.

In its sample, this clone was seen a few times. V gene TRBV5-1 combines with J gene TRBJ1-3, with 7 nucleotides matching TRBD1. Germline CDR1 and CDR2: SGHRS and YFSETQ. The CDR3 totals 14 residues. Trimming took 4 bases from V and 4 from J; bases not matched to a gene: 5. This CDR3 reads CASSVQGGGNTIYF. The CDR3 DNA sequence: TGCGCCAGCAGCGTTCAGGGGGGAGGAAACACCATATATTTT.

The chain joins TRBV9 to TRBJ1-1; TRBD1 might be the D (6 bases). Looked up from germline, CDR1 is SGDLS and CDR2 is YYNGEE. The CDR3 extends over 14 amino acids. V lost 4 bases and J lost 0, with 10 bases in between. In DNA, the CDR3 is TGTGCCAGCAGCATAGGACAGATGAACACTGAAGCTTTCTTT. Translated: CASSIGQMNTEAFF.

This clone was detected only a few times. The rearrangement uses TRBV6-6 and TRBJ2-4, with 7 positions matching TRBD1. J lost 0 bases, V lost 6 bases, and 5 bases had no gene match. Germline assignment: CDR1 MNHNY and CDR2 SVGAGI (reference sequence). This CDR3 is built from 15 residues. CDR3 loop: CASSLTGVAKNIQYF. The CDR3 region has the DNA TGTGCCAGCAGCTTAACAGGGGTAGCCAAAAACATTCAGTACTTC.

The CDR3 sequence: CAWNPLAGDFGEQFF. Here the CDR3 DNA reads TGTGCCTGGAACCCGCTAGCGGGAGATTTCGGTGAGCAGTTCTTC. The genes are TRBV30 and TRBJ2-1; 10 bases map to TRBD2. The V gene's germline CDR1 is GTSNPN and CDR2 SVGIG (reference sequence). This CDR3 comprises 15 residues. V was clipped by 4 bases and J by 9 bases; unmatched bases: 12.

This rearrangement joins TRBV10-3 to TRBJ1-5, with 9 nucleotides matching TRBD1. The CDR3 runs to 14 residues. V gave up 9 bases and J gave up 4 bases; unmatched junction bases: 7. Looked up from germline, CDR1 is ENHRY and CDR2 is SYGVKD. The CDR3 DNA follows: TGTGCCATTAAGTCCGGGACAGGGAATCAGCCCCAGCATTTT. Translating it yields CAIKSGTGNQPQHF.

This chain joins TRBV23-1 and TRBJ1-5, with a weak D call TRBD1 (6 bases). TRBV23-1 is an ORF, with its function uncertain. The CDR3 contains 15 residues. Trimming removed 0 bases at V and 7 bases at J, with 13 bases between. CDR3 protein: CASSQSHRVGQPQHF. The CDR3 nucleotides read TGCGCCAGCAGTCAATCTCACAGGGTGGGGCAGCCCCAGCATTTT.

The V gene is TRBV27, the J gene TRBJ2-2; 9 bases align to TRBD1. The CDR3 consists of 15 residues. From germline, CDR1 is MNHEY and CDR2 SMNVEV (reference sequence). The V segment lost 6 bases and the J segment 5 bases; nucleotides outside the gene matches: 7. CDR3 sequence reads: CASREDRGRTGELFF. The CDR3 DNA reads TGTGCCAGCAGGGAAGACAGGGGGAGGACCGGGGAGCTGTTTTTT.

The chain joins TRBV10-1 to TRBJ2-1, with 11 bases lining up with TRBD1. Germline trimming cut 5 bases from V and 9 bases from J; bases unmatched to any gene: 9. Germline CDR1 and CDR2: WNHNN and SYGVQD (reference sequence). This CDR3 comprises 15 residues. The CDR3 loop reads CASSPGTGGYLEQFF. The CDR3 region has the DNA TGCGCCAGCAGTCCCGGGACAGGGGGATATCTTGAGCAGTTCTTC.

The chain uses TRBV29-1 and TRBJ2-7, with 12 bases aligning to TRBD2. The CDR3 has 14 residues. Unmatched junction bases numbered 2, after V lost 3 bases and J lost 2 bases. From germline, CDR1 is SQVTM and CDR2 ANQGSEA. The DNA for the CDR3 is TGCAGCGTTGAGACTAGCGGGAGCACCTACGAGCAGTACTTC. It translates to CSVETSGSTYEQYF.

This clone was seen only a few times. This chain joins TRBV7-3 and TRBJ2-1; D ambiguous. The ends were cut back, 1 base at V and 5 bases at J, with 15 bases in the middle. The germline V gene encodes CDR1 SGHTA and CDR2 FQGTGA. This CDR3 spans 16 amino acids. CDR3 DNA sequence: TGTGCCAGCAGCTTAAATCTCAGGTCAGGAAACAATGAGCAGTTCTTC. It encodes CASSLNLRSGNNEQFF.

V and J are TRBV30 and TRBJ2-3, with TRBD2 matching 14 bases. J lost 1 base, V lost 8 bases, and 8 bases had no gene match. This CDR3 region has 16 residues. Germline V CDR1 and CDR2: GTSNPN, SVGIG (reference sequence). Written as DNA, the CDR3 is TGTGCCCCCCGACTAGCGGGAGGGCCGGGCACAGATACGCAGTATTTT. It specifies CAPRLAGGPGTDTQYF.

The chain links TRBV5-6 to TRBJ2-5, with TRBD2 identical over 16 bases. Germline V gene lookup returns CDR1 SGHDT and CDR2 YYEEEE. There are 18 residues in the CDR3. V lost 4 bases to trimming and J lost 5 bases; unmatched junction nucleotides: 11. CDR3 sequence (DNA): TGTGCCAGCAGCCGTGAGGGACTAGCGGGAGGGTTTTCTGAGACCCAGTACTTC. It specifies CASSREGLAGGFSETQYF.

This chain joins TRBV6-5 and TRBJ1-1, with a tentative D call TRBD1 (6 bases). CDR3 length: 14 amino acids. V was clipped by 2 bases and J by 6 bases, with 13 bases between them. Germline values: CDR1 MNHEY, CDR2 SVGAGI. CDR3: CASSYGRGAAEAFF. The CDR3, as DNA: TGTGCCAGCAGTTACGGTCGGGGGGCCGCTGAAGCTTTCTTT.

This clone was observed a few times. This rearrangement joins TRBV19 to TRBJ2-1; 8 nucleotides line up with TRBD1. The CDR3 has 15 residues. CDR1 is LNHDA and CDR2 is SQIVND in the germline V gene (reference sequence). V shed 2 bases, J shed 6 bases, and the junction held 6 bases outside the gene matches. The CDR3 here is CASSINQGAFNEQFF. The CDR3 DNA sequence: TGTGCCAGTAGTATAAATCAGGGGGCGTTCAATGAGCAGTTCTTC.

The chain is built from TRBV28 and TRBJ2-1; a weak D match, TRBD2 (5 bases). The CDR3 has 13 residues. Trimming shortened V by 7 bases and J by 0 bases, and 7 bases separated the two germline ends. Germline lookup yields CDR1 MDHEN and CDR2 SYDVKM. The CDR3 nucleotides are TGTGCCAGCAAAGGGAGCTCCTACAATGAGCAGTTCTTC. Protein product: CASKGSSYNEQFF.

The chain links TRBV2 to TRBJ2-1; D is undetermined. Trimming removed 3 bases from V and 2 bases from J, with 8 bases in between. This CDR3 region has 14 residues. Germline V CDR1 and CDR2: SNHLY, FYNNEI. In nucleotides, the CDR3 is TGTGCCAGCAGTGAGGAGCCGGCCTACAATGAGCAGTTCTTC. Protein: CASSEEPAYNEQFF. Looking up the rest from reference TRBV2 and TRBJ2-1 gives the full variable domain: EPEVTQTPSHQVTQMGQEVILRCVPISNHLYFYWYRQILGQKVEFLVSFYNNEISEKSEIFDDQFSVERPDGSNFTLKIRSTKLEDSAMYFCASSEEPAYNEQFFGPGTRLTVL.

J is TRBJ1-5 and V is TRBV28; D may be TRBD1 (5 bases). The CDR3 spans 21 residues. V was pared by 5 bases and J by 2 bases, with 31 bases between. Germline CDR1 is MDHEN and CDR2 is SYDVKM. The CDR3 coding sequence is TGTGCCAGCAGTGATTATGGGTCAGGGCCAGGTGGGTACTTAGGCAATCAGCCCCAGCATTTT. Protein sequence: CASSDYGSGPGGYLGNQPQHF.

On this clone: One end of the junction fails to match germline, which may point to a read error. J is TRBJ1-2 and V is TRBV9, with TRBD1 as a possible D gene (5 bases). The CDR3 extends over 16 amino acids. CDR1 is SGDLS, CDR2 YYNGEE, per germline. The CDR3 reads CARSVALQGGDYGYTF. For the CDR3, the DNA is TGTGCCCGCAGCGTAGCCCTCCAGGGTGGGGACTATGGCTACACCTTC. The variable domain in full, completed from reference TRBV9 and TRBJ1-2, reads DSGVTQTPKHLITATGQRVTLRCSPRSGDLSVYWYQQSLDQGLQFLIQYYNGEERAKGNILERFSAQQFPDLHSELNLSSLELGDSALYFCARSVALQGGDYGYTFGSGTRLTVV.

The rearrangement links TRBV5-1 to TRBJ1-5; D not resolved. CDR1 is SGHRS and CDR2 is YFSETQ in the germline V gene. Trimming took off 0 bases at V and 3 bases at J, with 7 bases between the two ends. This CDR3 has 14 amino acids. The CDR3 sequence: CASSLDSSNQPQHF. As DNA, the CDR3 is TGCGCCAGCAGCTTGGACAGCTCCAATCAGCCCCAGCATTTT.

This clone is a singleton in its sample. V gene TRBV28 combines with J gene TRBJ2-7; D might be TRBD2 (6 bases). The CDR3 loop spans 17 amino acids. CDR1 is MDHEN and CDR2 is SYDVKM in the germline V gene. V was shortened by 6 bases and J by 3 bases, with 24 bases between the two germline ends. CDR3 sequence (DNA): TGTGCCAGCAGCCCGATTGGGGCGGGGCCCCTCGTCTACGAGCAGTACTTC. Its protein product is CASSPIGAGPLVYEQYF.

The chain recombines TRBV18 with TRBJ1-5; 8 bases are a match to TRBD1. Trimming at V came to 5 bases and at J to 2 bases, leaving 2 bases not matched to a gene. Per germline, CDR1 KGHSH and CDR2 LQKENI. The CDR3 has 14 residues. For the CDR3, the DNA is TGTGCCAGCTCAGACAGGGGTGGCAATCAGCCCCAGCATTTT. It specifies CASSDRGGNQPQHF.

CDR3 sequence: CASSPRVSFHEQYF. Here the CDR3 DNA reads TGTGCCAGCAGCCCCAGGGTCTCGTTCCACGAGCAGTACTTC. The gene calls are TRBV7-9 and TRBJ2-7, with a tentative D call TRBD1 (5 bases). The CDR3 spans 14 residues. Germline CDR1 reads SEHNR; CDR2 reads FQNEAQ (reference sequence). Trimming left V 5 bases short and J 5 bases short, with 16 bases between.